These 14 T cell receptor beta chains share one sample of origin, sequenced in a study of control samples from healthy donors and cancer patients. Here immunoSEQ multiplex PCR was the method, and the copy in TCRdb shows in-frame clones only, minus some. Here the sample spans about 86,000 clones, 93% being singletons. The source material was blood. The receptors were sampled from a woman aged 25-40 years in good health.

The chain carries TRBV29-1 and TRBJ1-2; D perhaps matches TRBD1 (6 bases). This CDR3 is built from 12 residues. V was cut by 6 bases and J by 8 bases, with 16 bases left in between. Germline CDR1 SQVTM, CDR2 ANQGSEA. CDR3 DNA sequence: TGCAGCGTAGTGCCGGGGACACAAGGCTACACCTTC. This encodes CSVVPGTQGYTF.

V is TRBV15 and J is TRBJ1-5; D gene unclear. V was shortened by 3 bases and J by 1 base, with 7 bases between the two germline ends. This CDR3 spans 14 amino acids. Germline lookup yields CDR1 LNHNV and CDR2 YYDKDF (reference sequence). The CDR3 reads CATSSGRSNQPQHF. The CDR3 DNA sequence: TGTGCCACCAGCAGCGGACGAAGCAATCAGCCCCAGCATTTT. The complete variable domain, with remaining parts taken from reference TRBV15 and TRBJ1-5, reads DAMVIQNPRYQVTQFGKPVTLSCSQTLNHNVMYWYQQKSSQAPKLLFHYYDKDFNNEADTPDNFQSRRPNTSFCFLDIRSPGLGDTAMYLCATSSGRSNQPQHFGDGTRLSIL.

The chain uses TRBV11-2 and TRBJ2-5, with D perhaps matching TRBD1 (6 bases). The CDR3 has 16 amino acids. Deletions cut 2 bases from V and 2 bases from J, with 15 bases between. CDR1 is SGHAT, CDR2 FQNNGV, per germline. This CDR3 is CASSLNPDRVQETQYF. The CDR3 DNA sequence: TGTGCCAGCAGCTTAAATCCGGACAGAGTTCAAGAGACCCAGTACTTC.

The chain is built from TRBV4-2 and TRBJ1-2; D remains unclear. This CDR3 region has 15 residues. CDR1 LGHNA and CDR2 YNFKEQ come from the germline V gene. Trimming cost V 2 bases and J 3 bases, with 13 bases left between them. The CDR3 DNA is TGTGCCAGCAGCCAACGACTCCTGTCGCACTATGGCTACACCTTC. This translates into CASSQRLLSHYGYTF.

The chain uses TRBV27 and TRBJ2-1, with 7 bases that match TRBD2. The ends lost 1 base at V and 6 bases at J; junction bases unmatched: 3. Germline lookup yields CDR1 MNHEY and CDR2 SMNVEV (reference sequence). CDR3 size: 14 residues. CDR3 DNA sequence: TGTGCCAGCAGTTTATTGGGGGGGTTCAATGAGCAGTTCTTC. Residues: CASSLLGGFNEQFF.

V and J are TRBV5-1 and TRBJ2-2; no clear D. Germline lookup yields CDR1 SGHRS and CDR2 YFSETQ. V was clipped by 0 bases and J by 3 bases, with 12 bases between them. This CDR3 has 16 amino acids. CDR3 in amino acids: CASSLASTVYTGELFF. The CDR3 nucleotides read TGCGCCAGCAGCTTGGCCTCCACAGTATACACCGGGGAGCTGTTTTTT.

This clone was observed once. The CDR3 loop reads CSVGEKGQVVYEQYF. In DNA form, the CDR3 reads TGCAGCGTTGGGGAGAAGGGTCAAGTGGTTTACGAGCAGTACTTC. J is TRBJ2-7 and V is TRBV29-1; weak D call: TRBD2 (5 bases). The CDR3 contains 15 residues. V lost 4 bases, J lost 4 bases, and 20 bases lay in between. Germline CDR1 reads SQVTM; CDR2 reads ANQGSEA.

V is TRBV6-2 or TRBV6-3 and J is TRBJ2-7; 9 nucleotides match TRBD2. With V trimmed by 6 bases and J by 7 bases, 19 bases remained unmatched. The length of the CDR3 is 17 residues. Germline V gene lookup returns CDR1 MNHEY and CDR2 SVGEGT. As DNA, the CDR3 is TGTGCCAGCAGCCTAGGGACTAGCCCTACGGGAGCGCGGGAGCAGTACTTC. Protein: CASSLGTSPTGAREQYF.

The CDR3 DNA follows: TGTGCCATCAGTGAGTCGAAGGTTCACGGGGGAAGCGCTGAAGCTTTCTTT. Amino acids: CAISESKVHGGSAEAFF. The chain recombines TRBV10-3 with TRBJ1-1, with D perhaps TRBD1 (5 bases). Trimming removed 0 bases at V and 6 bases at J, with 20 bases between. This CDR3 comprises 17 residues. Germline V gene data show CDR1 as ENHRY and CDR2 as SYGVKD.

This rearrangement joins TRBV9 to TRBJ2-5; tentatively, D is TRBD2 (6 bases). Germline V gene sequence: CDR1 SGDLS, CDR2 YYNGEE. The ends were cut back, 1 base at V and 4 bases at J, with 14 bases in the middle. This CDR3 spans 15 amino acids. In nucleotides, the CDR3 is TGTGCCAGCAGCGTATACGGGGAGGCCCTAGAGACCCAGTACTTC. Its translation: CASSVYGEALETQYF.

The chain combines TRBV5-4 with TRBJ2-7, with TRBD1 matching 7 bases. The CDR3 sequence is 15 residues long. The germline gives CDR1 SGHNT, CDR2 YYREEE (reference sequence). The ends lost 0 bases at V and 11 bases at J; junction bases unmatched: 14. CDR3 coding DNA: TGTGCCAGCAGCTTGGCAGGTCAGGGGGACCCCCTTGAGTACTTC. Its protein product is CASSLAGQGDPLEYF.

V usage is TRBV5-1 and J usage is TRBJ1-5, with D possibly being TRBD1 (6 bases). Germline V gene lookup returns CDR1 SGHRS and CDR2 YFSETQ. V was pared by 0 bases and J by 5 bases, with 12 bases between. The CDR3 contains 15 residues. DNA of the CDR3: TGCGCCAGCAGCTTGGGGGACGGGGGCTATCAGCCCCAGCATTTT. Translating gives CASSLGDGGYQPQHF.

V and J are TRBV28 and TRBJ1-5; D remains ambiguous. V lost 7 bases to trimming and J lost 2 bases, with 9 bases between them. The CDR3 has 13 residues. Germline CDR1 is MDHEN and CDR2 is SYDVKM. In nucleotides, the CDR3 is TGTGCCAGCACCCCTCCGGGCAATCAGCCCCAGCATTTT. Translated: CASTPPGNQPQHF.

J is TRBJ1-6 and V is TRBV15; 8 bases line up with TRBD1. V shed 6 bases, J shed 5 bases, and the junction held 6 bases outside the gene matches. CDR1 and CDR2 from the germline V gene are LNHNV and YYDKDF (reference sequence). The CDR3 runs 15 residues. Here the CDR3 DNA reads TGTGCCACCAGTACGACGGGACAGGATAATTCACCCCTCCACTTT. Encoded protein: CATSTTGQDNSPLHF.